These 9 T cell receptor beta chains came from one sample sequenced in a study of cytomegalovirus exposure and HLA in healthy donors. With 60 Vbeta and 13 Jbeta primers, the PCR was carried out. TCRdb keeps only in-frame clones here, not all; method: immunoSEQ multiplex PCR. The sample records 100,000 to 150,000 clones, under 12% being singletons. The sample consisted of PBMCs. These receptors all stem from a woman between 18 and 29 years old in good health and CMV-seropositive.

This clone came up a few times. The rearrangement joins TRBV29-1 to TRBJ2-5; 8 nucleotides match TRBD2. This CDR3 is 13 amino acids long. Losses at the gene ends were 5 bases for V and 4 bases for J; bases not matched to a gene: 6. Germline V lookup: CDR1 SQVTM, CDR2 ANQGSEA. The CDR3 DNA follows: TGCAGCGTTCCGGGACTAGTTGTAGAGACCCAGTACTTC. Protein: CSVPGLVVETQYF. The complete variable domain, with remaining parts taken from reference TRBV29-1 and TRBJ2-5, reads SAVISQKPSRDICQRGTSLTIQCQVDSQVTMMFWYRQQPGQSLTLIATANQGSEATYESGFVIDKFPISRPNLTFSTLTVSNMSPEDSSIYLCSVPGLVVETQYFGPGTRLLVL.

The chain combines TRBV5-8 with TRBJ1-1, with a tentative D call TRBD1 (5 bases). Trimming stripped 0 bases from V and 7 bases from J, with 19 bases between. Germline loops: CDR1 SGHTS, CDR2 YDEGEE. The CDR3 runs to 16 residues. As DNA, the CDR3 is TGTGCCAGCAGCTTGGCCGGGACTTTCCCCATTAGTGAAGCTTTCTTT. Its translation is CASSLAGTFPISEAFF.

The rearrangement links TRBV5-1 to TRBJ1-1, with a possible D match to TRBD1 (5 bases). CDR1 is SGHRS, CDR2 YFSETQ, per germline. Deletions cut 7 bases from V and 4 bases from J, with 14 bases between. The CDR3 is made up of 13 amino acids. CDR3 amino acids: CASGSQGSTEAFF. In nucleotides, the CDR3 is TGCGCCAGCGGTTCCCAGGGCTCCACTGAAGCTTTCTTT. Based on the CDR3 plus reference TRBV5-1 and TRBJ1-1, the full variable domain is KAGVTQTPRYLIKTRGQQVTLSCSPISGHRSVSWYQQTPGQGLQFLFEYFSETQRNKGNFPGRFSGRQFSNSRSEMNVSTLELGDSALYLCASGSQGSTEAFFGQGTRLTVV.

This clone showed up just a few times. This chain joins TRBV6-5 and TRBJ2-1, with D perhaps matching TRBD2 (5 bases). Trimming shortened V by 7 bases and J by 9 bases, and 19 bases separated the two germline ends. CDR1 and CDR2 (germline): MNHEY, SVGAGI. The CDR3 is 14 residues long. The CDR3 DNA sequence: TGTGCCAGCAAAAACGACCACGCAGGAGGTGAGCAGTTCTTC. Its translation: CASKNDHAGGEQFF.

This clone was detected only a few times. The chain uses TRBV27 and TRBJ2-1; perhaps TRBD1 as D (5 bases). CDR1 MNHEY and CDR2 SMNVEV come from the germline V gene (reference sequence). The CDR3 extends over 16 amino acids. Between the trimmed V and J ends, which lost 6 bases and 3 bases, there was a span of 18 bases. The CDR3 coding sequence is TGTGCCAGCAGCCTCCCGGGTCAGGGCCTCTACAATGAGCAGTTCTTC. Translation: CASSLPGQGLYNEQFF.

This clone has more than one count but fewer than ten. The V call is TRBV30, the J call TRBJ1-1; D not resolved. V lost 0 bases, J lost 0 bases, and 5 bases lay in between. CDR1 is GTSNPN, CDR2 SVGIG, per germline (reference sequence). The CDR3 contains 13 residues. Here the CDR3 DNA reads TGTGCCTGGAGTGTACGAGTGAACACTGAAGCTTTCTTT. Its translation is CAWSVRVNTEAFF.

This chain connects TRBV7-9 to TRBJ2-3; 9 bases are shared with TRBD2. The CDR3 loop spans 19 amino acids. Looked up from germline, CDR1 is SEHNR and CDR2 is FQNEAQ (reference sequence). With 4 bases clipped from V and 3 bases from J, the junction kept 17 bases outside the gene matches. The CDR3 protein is CASSWWGASGTLSTDTQYF. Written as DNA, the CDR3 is TGTGCCAGCAGCTGGTGGGGGGCTAGCGGGACTCTAAGTACAGATACGCAGTATTTT.

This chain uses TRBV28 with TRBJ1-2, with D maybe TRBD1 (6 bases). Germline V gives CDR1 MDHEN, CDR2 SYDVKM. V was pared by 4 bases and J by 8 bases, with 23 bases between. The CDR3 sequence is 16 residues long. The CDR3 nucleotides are TGTGCCAGCAGTTCCCTCAGACAGGCCGGTTCGGGAGGCTACACCTTC. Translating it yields CASSSLRQAGSGGYTF.

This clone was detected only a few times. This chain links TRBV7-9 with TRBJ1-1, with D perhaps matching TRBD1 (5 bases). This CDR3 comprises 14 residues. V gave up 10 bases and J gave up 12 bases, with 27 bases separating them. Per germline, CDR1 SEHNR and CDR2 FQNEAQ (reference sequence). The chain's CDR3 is CATQIPGSLVGSFF. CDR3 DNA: TGTGCCACCCAGATACCAGGGTCTTTAGTTGGGTCTTTCTTT.